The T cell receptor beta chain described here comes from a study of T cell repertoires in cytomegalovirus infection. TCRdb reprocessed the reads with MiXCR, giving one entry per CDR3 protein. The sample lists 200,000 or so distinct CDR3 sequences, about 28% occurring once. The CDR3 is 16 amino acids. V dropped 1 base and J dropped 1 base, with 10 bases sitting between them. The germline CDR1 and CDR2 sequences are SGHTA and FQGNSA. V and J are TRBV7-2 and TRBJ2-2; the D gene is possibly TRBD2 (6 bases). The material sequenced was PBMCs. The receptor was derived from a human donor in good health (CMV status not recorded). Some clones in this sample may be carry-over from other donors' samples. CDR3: CASSLGGRGNTGELFF. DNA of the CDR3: TGTGCCAGCAGCTTAGGAGGGCGGGGGAACACCGGGGAGCTGTTTTTT. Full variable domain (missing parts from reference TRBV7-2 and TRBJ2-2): GAGVSQSPSNKVTEKGKDVELRCDPISGHTALYWYRQSLGQGLEFLIYFQGNSAPDKSGLPSDRFSAERTGGSVSTLTIQRTQQEDSAVYLCASSLGGRGNTGELFFGEGSRLTVL.